These T cell receptor beta chains were read from a single sample in a study of shared clonotypes between healthy human individuals. TCRdb's copy holds only in-frame clones and misses some; the assay was immunoSEQ multiplex PCR. The sample lists 850,000 to 1,200,000 clones, about 80% occurring once. Sequences were obtained from memory CD4+ T cells sorted from blood. The receptors originated from a man aged 18 to 30 in good health. The CDR3 runs from the conserved cysteine through the conserved F or W. Fields, in order: D gene, J gene, CDR3 length, clone size, V gene, CDR3 protein, CDR3 DNA. D genes are given only for firm matches. Clone size, where shown, is once, few, many, or a class for clones that have expanded.

. TRBJ1-3 15 . TRBV6-1 CASSEARTPGNTIYF TGTGCCAGCAGTGAAGCGAGGACTCCTGGAAACACCATATATTTT
TRBD2 TRBJ2-5 17 . TRBV7-8 CASSSLRLAGAQETQYF TGTGCCAGCAGCTCCCTCCGACTAGCGGGAGCCCAAGAGACCCAGTACTTC
. TRBJ2-2 13 . TRBV19 CASSPGGTGELFF TGTGCCAGTAGTCCGGGTGGCACCGGGGAGCTGTTTTTT
. TRBJ1-2 11 . TRBV20-1 CSATAGYGYTF TGCAGTGCTACCGCAGGGTATGGCTACACCTTC
. TRBJ1-5 20 . TRBV12-2 CASRLPVCEPPIGSNQPQHF TGTGCAAGTCGGCTCCCAGTATGCGAGCCTCCGATTGGCAGCAATCAGCCCCAGCATTTT
. TRBJ1-1 14 . TRBV5-4 CASSLGLLNTEAFF TGTGCCAGCAGCCTTGGACTGCTGAACACTGAAGCTTTCTTT
. TRBJ1-2 14 . TRBV11-2 CASSLDRVVGGYTF TGTGCCAGCAGCTTAGATCGGGTAGTTGGTGGCTACACCTTC
. TRBJ1-5 16 . TRBV29-1 CSGDSRPGAPDQPQHF TGCAGCGGGGACTCCCGCCCCGGCGCGCCCGATCAGCCCCAGCATTTT
TRBD2 TRBJ2-1 17 . TRBV7-6 CASSLLQLAGGYNEQFF TGTGCCAGCAGCTTGCTGCAACTAGCGGGAGGCTACAATGAGCAGTTCTTC
TRBD1 TRBJ1-1 18 once TRBV5-1 CGPEGQETGAYTNTEAFF TGCGGTCCCGAGGGACAGGAGACCGGGGCTTATACAAACACTGAAGCTTTCTTT
. TRBJ1-5 12 few TRBV19 CASRGTAGPQHF TGTGCCAGTAGAGGAACTGCGGGGCCCCAGCATTTT
. TRBJ1-1 14 . TRBV2 CASSVAGENTEAFF TGTGCCAGCAGTGTAGCGGGTGAAAACACTGAAGCTTTCTTT
. TRBJ2-7 13 many TRBV19 CASSPDFSYEQYF TGTGCCAGTAGCCCGGACTTCTCCTACGAGCAGTACTTC
. TRBJ2-5 13 . TRBV29-1 CSLLGTDQETQYF TGCAGCCTTTTGGGGACGGATCAAGAGACCCAGTACTTC
. TRBJ2-5 13 . TRBV30 CAWNDGSQETQYF TGTGCCTGGAATGACGGGAGCCAAGAGACCCAGTACTTC
TRBD1 TRBJ1-6 15 . TRBV4-1 CASSQVGQGVSPLHF TGCGCCAGCAGCCAAGTTGGGCAGGGGGTATCACCCCTCCACTTT
. TRBJ1-3 14 once TRBV27 CASSPRGYGNTIYF TGTGCCAGCAGTCCCCGGGGGTACGGAAACACCATATATTTT
. TRBJ1-4 14 . TRBV5-3 CARSLERGSEKLFF TGTGCCAGAAGCTTGGAAAGGGGGAGTGAAAAACTGTTTTTT
. TRBJ2-2 14 . TRBV29-1 CSVGGALNTGELFF TGCAGCGTTGGAGGGGCCCTGAACACCGGGGAGCTGTTTTTT
TRBD1 TRBJ1-1 12 once TRBV5-1 CASSLVQGEAFF TGCGCCAGCAGCTTGGTACAGGGGGAAGCTTTCTTT